The entry below gives a single TCR beta chain sequence along with its context. These data are taken from a study of identifying expanded T cells in peripheral blood. Germline assignment: CDR1 ENHRY and CDR2 SYGVKD. V lost 0 bases and J lost 7, with 12 bases in between. The CDR3 consists of 15 residues. Sequencing was performed with immunoSEQ multiplex PCR; in TCRdb, only in-frame clones are kept and a portion is missing. Among around 100,000 clones, 75% to 90% were seen once, and the ten largest hold less than 7%. This TCR came from a person between 18 and 69 years old in good health. The chain employs TRBV10-3 and TRBJ1-4; D gene ambiguous. What was sequenced was blood. The CDR3 is CAISESPKVVEKLFF. The CDR3 region has the DNA TGTGCCATCAGTGAGTCGCCCAAAGTGGTTGAAAAACTGTTTTTT.